This T cell receptor beta chain comes out of a study of blood T cell repertoires in COVID-19. The Seattle site enrolled patients during active infection and followed them longitudinally. Original handling: Using reference gene primer amplification, nucleated cell counts were estimated. Sequencing was performed with immunoSEQ multiplex PCR; in TCRdb, only in-frame clones are kept and a portion is missing. V and J calls and clone size are as listed in that table; D and trimming were resolved from the DNA. The sample lists about 140,000 clones; 84% were seen once. Sequencing was performed on peripheral blood. The receptor was isolated from a man aged 25 to 45 with COVID-19, enrolled during active disease.

As DNA, the CDR3 is TGTGCCAGCTCACCCGCCTGGGACAGGGGGGACTATGGCTACACCTTC. Translating it yields CASSPAWDRGDYGYTF. The chain is built from TRBV18 and TRBJ1-2; 11 nucleotides match TRBD1. The CDR3 length is 16 residues. Germline V gives CDR1 KGHSH, CDR2 LQKENI. V gave up 3 bases and J gave up 3 bases; unmatched junction bases: 6. The whole variable domain, filled in from reference TRBV18 and TRBJ1-2, reads NAGVMQNPRHLVRRRGQEARLRCSPMKGHSHVYWYRQLPEEGLKFMVYLQKENIIDESGMPKERFSAEFPKEGPSILRIQQVVRGDSAAYFCASSPAWDRGDYGYTFGSGTRLTVV.